Listed below are T cell receptor beta chains from one sample, sequenced in a study of cytomegalovirus exposure and HLA in healthy donors. Only in-frame clones appear in the TCRdb table, and some are missing; sequencing was by immunoSEQ multiplex PCR. The table lists 150,000 to 200,000 clones, 80% to 85% of them singletons. The sample consisted of PBMCs. All receptors derive from a man between 35 and 55 years old in good health and CMV-seropositive. Each CDR3 is given with its conserved first and last residue. A D gene is named only where the DNA matches it firmly. Expanded clones are given a class, and other clones once, few, many or no size at all.

d_call clone_size j_call cdr3_length v_call cdr3_nt cdr3_aa
NA NA TRBJ2-3 13 TRBV19 TGTGCCAGTAAAGCCGCTAACACAGATACGCAGTATTTT CASKAANTDTQYF
TRBD2 once TRBJ2-2 15 TRBV6-5 TGTGCCAGCAGTCCCGGGGGAGGGGTCCCCGGGGAGCTGTTTTTT CASSPGGGVPGELFF
TRBD1 once TRBJ1-2 13 TRBV30 TGTGCCTGGAGTGCGGGACAGGGGGATGGCTACACCTTC CAWSAGQGDGYTF
NA NA TRBJ2-2 13 TRBV5-1 TGCGCCGGATCCAGGGGCGACACCGGGGAGCTGTTTTTT CAGSRGDTGELFF
TRBD2 NA TRBJ2-5 17 TRBV5-1 TGCGCCAGCAGCCTTTTCCGGGAGGGGGAAAAGCACGAGACCCAGTACTTC CASSLFREGEKHETQYF
TRBD1 NA TRBJ1-3 18 TRBV14 TGTGCCAGCAGCCAAGATAGTTTGGGCAGGGGGACTGGAAACACCATATATTTT CASSQDSLGRGTGNTIYF
TRBD1 NA TRBJ1-5 15 TRBV7-9 TGTGCCAGCAGCTTCGGGACAGGGGTAAATCAGCCCCAGCATTTT CASSFGTGVNQPQHF
TRBD1 NA TRBJ1-3 15 TRBV18 TGTGCCAGCTCGGATGGACAGGGGTTTGGAAACACCATATATTTT CASSDGQGFGNTIYF
TRBD1 NA TRBJ1-5 15 TRBV9 TGTGCCAGCAGCGTAGAGGGGGCGCGTGGTCAGCCCCAGCATTTT CASSVEGARGQPQHF
TRBD1 NA TRBJ2-7 14 TRBV28 TGTGCCAGCACCCCTGGGACAGGAGGAATCGAGCAGTACTTC CASTPGTGGIEQYF
TRBD2 few TRBJ2-5 16 TRBV6-5 TGTGCCAGCAGTTACCTAGGTAGCGGGGGTCGAGAGACCCAGTACTTC CASSYLGSGGRETQYF
TRBD1 NA TRBJ2-2 14 TRBV7-2 TGTGCCAGCAGCTTTTATGACAGGGCCGGGGAGCTGTTTTTT CASSFYDRAGELFF
TRBD2 once TRBJ2-3 18 TRBV5-1 TGCGCCAGCAGCGTTGGACTAGCGGGGGGCCTTAGCACAGATACGCAGTATTTT CASSVGLAGGLSTDTQYF
NA NA TRBJ2-3 16 TRBV5-1 TGCGCCAGCAGCTCGGTGGCCCAGGGCTCCACAGATACGCAGTATTTT CASSSVAQGSTDTQYF
TRBD2 NA TRBJ2-2 16 TRBV11-2 TGTGCCAGCAGCTTCGCTAGCGGGGGGAACACCGGGGAGCTGTTTTTT CASSFASGGNTGELFF
NA NA TRBJ1-1 15 TRBV2 TGTGCCAGCAGTGAAGCGCTTGCGGGGAACACTGAAGCTTTCTTT CASSEALAGNTEAFF
TRBD1 once TRBJ1-4 15 TRBV6-6 TGTGCCAGCAGACCAAACAGGGGAACTAATGAAAAACTGTTTTTT CASRPNRGTNEKLFF
NA NA TRBJ2-7 14 TRBV5-1 TGCGCCAGCAGCTTGGCCGGGGTGCCCTACGAGCAGTACTTC CASSLAGVPYEQYF
NA NA TRBJ1-6 14 TRBV5-6 TGTGCCAGCAGCTTTGGACAGACTAATTCACCCCTCCACTTT CASSFGQTNSPLHF
NA NA TRBJ1-1 15 TRBV27 TGTGCCACCATTAATCCCCTGGGCCGAAACACTGAAGCTTTCTTT CATINPLGRNTEAFF
TRBD2 once TRBJ2-1 18 TRBV30 TGTGCCTTGCTCGCCGGGACTAGCGGGGGCAGCTCCTACAATGAGCAGTTCTTC CALLAGTSGGSSYNEQFF
NA NA TRBJ1-1 14 TRBV21-1 TGTGCCAGCAGCAAAAGGGAGGGGAACACTGAAGCTTTCTTT CASSKREGNTEAFF
TRBD1 NA TRBJ1-2 14 TRBV5-4 TGTGCCAGCAGCTCGCAGGGGGTTAACTATGGCTACACCTTC CASSSQGVNYGYTF
TRBD1 NA TRBJ2-3 14 TRBV28 TGTGCCAGCAGTAGCAGGGGGCGAAGAGATACGCAGTATTTT CASSSRGRRDTQYF
TRBD1 few TRBJ2-7 14 TRBV27 TGTGCCAGCAGTTTATCGACAGGGCCCTACGAGCAGTACTTC CASSLSTGPYEQYF
NA NA TRBJ2-3 15 TRBV28 TGTGCCAGCCTGTTTGCAGGCGCCAGCACAGATACGCAGTATTTT CASLFAGASTDTQYF
TRBD2 NA TRBJ2-2 17 TRBV5-1 TGCGCCAGCAGCTTGGTCCTAGCGGGATTGAACACCGGGGAGCTGTTTTTT CASSLVLAGLNTGELFF
TRBD1 NA TRBJ1-5 13 TRBV6-6 TGTGCCAGCACCGACAGGGGGAATCAGCCCCAGCATTTT CASTDRGNQPQHF
TRBD1 NA TRBJ1-2 14 TRBV28 TGTGCCAGCAGTTTGATAAGACAGGGGTATGGCTACACCTTC CASSLIRQGYGYTF
TRBD2 NA TRBJ2-2 18 TRBV7-9 TGTGCCAGCAGCCACCCACCAGCGCGGGGGTTACACACCGGGGAGCTGTTTTTT CASSHPPARGLHTGELFF
NA once TRBJ2-3 15 TRBV9 TGTGCCAGCAGCGTGGAACTGACTAGCACAGATACGCAGTATTTT CASSVELTSTDTQYF
TRBD1 few TRBJ1-1 15 TRBV5-1 TGCGCCAGCAGCTTGGTAGGACAGGGGACAACTGAAGCTTTCTTT CASSLVGQGTTEAFF